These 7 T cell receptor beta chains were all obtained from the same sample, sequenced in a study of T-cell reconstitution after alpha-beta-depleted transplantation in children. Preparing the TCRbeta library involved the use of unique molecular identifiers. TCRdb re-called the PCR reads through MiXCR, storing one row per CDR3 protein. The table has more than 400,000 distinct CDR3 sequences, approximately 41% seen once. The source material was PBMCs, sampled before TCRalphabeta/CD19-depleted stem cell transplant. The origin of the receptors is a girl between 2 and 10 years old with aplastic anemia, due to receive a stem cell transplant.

Here the CDR3 reads CASRAGGSTDTQYF. The CDR3 DNA reads TGTGCCAGTCGAGCAGGTGGTAGCACAGATACGCAGTATTTT. The V gene is TRBV7-2, the J gene TRBJ2-3; no firm D call. Looked up from germline, CDR1 is SGHTA and CDR2 is FQGNSA. CDR3 length equals 14 residues. Trimming took off 9 bases at V and 0 bases at J, with 13 bases between the two ends.

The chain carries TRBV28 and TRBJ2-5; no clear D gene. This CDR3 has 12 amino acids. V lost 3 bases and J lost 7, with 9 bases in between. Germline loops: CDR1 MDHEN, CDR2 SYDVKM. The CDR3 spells CASSFVTGTQYF. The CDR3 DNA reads TGTGCCAGCAGTTTCGTCACCGGGACCCAGTACTTC. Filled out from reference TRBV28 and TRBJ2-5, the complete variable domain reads DVKVTQSSRYLVKRTGEKVFLECVQDMDHENMFWYRQDPGLGLRLIYFSYDVKMKEKGDIPEGYSVSREKKERFSLILESASTNQTSMYLCASSFVTGTQYFGPGTRLLVL.

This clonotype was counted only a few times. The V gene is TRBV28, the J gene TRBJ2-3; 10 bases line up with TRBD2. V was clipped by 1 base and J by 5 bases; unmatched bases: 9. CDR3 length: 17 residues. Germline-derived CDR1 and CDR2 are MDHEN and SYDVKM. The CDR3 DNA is TGTGCCAGCAGTTTATTGGGGCTAGCGGGAGAGGAAGATACGCAGTATTTT. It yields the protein CASSLLGLAGEEDTQYF.

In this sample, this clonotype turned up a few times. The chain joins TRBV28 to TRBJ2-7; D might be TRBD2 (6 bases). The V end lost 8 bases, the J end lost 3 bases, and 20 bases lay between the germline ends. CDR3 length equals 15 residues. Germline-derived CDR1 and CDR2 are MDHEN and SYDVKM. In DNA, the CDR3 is TGTGCCAGCCCCCCGCCGGGAGCTACCCTCTACGAGCAGTACTTC. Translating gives CASPPPGATLYEQYF.

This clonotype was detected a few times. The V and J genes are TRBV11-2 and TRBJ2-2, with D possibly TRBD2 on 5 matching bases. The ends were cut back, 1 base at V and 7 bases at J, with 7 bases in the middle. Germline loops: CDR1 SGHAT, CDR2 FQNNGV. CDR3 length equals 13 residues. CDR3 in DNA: TGTGCCAGCAGCTTAGGCGGGTTCGGGGAGCTGTTTTTT. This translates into CASSLGGFGELFF.

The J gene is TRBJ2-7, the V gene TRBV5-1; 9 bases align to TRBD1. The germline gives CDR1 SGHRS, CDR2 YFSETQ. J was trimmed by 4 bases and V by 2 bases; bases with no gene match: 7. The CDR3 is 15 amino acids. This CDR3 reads CASSLRTGDVYEQYF. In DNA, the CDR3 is TGCGCCAGCAGCTTACGGACAGGGGACGTATACGAGCAGTACTTC.

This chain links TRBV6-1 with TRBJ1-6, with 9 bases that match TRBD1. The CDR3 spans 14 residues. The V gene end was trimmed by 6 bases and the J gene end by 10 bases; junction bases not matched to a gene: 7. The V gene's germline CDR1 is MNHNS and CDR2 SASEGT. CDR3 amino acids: CASSWDRVRSPLHF. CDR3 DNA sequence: TGTGCCAGCAGCTGGGACAGGGTGAGGTCACCCCTCCACTTT.